This note documents a single T cell receptor beta chain sequence. Its antigen is still unknown. The data were taken from a study of post-analysis software for immune sequencing data. Study information: Recorded subtypes: relapsing-remitting, secondary progressive, progressive-relapsing; some patients unannotated. Broader study findings: There was significantly lower normalized Chao1 diversity in multiple sclerosis patients than in controls. Analysis by F measure revealed that same-batch samples clustered strongly together. TRBV5-6, TRBV5-1 and TRBV20-1 were among four or five TRBV segments more frequent in patients than controls.

Unique molecular identifiers had been added to the TCR beta cDNA libraries. Input of about 0.95 to 10 million T cells yielded 450,000 to 550,000 cDNA molecules. TCRdb reprocessed the PCR reads via MiXCR and lists one record per CDR3 protein. This sample has about 540,000 distinct CDR3 sequences, with around a third found just once. In germline, CDR1 is SGHRS, CDR2 YFSETQ. V dropped 3 bases and J dropped 4; count of bases not matched to a gene: 9. The CDR3 has 16 residues. The material sequenced was blood. The genes are TRBV5-1 and TRBJ2-1; 8 positions match TRBD2. The clonotype comes from a girl between 2 and 17 years old with multiple sclerosis. Here the CDR3 reads CASSSEHGGAYNEQFF. The CDR3 coding sequence is TGCGCCAGCAGCTCGGAACACGGGGGGGCTTACAATGAGCAGTTCTTC. The full variable domain, with the rest looked up from reference TRBV5-1 and TRBJ2-1, is KAGVTQTPRYLIKTRGQQVTLSCSPISGHRSVSWYQQTPGQGLQFLFEYFSETQRNKGNFPGRFSGRQFSNSRSEMNVSTLELGDSALYLCASSSEHGGAYNEQFFGPGTRLTVL.